This T cell receptor beta chain was recovered during a study of identical twins (dated by TCRdb to the mid-2010s). Study-wide context: TCR alpha and beta repertoires from monozygotic twins, unrelated adults of various ages and cord blood were deep-sequenced to test whether fetal clonotypes persist. To rule out contamination, replicate twin experiments were performed at different times with different library preparation protocols.

The library was produced with 5' RACE. This sample was sequenced with an Illumina HiSeq 2000. Template switching introduced a universal primer binding site; the final cDNA contained a unique molecular identifier, enabling accurate counting of TCR cDNA molecules. Specific primers in the conserved constant-segment region were used to synthesize first-strand cDNA for TCR alpha and beta chains. To control for contamination, every cDNA library was double barcoded, receiving both a SMART-Mk sample barcode and Illumina barcodes. TruSeq adapter sequences, together with Illumina sample barcodes, were added in two successive PCR steps. Sequencing of the TCR alpha and beta cDNA libraries was done on the Illumina HiSeq platform using custom primers. Concerning the study's data processing: Unique molecular identifiers were extracted from raw reads with MiGEC, and CDR3 positions were determined with MiXCR. For each individual, recombination models were inferred using an EM algorithm with the repgenHMM and IGoR tools. Shared clonotype analysis was performed with the tcR package in R, normalizing sharing by the product of cloneset sizes. Out-of-frame nonproductive sequences were analyzed to study raw recombination free of thymic and clonal selection effects. TCRdb ran its own pipeline on the public reads, namely fastp trimming at Q25 and MiXCR clone calling, and kept in-frame beta chains. Rows with one shared CDR3 protein collapse into an entry with the most common genes and DNA. TCRdb, not the authors, supplied the V and J calls. Present in this sample are fewer than 350,000 distinct CDR3 sequences, about 8.1% of which were seen just once. More than 2% of the sample lies in the top ten.

The paper's findings and limits, for the study overall: Abundant cord blood beta clonotypes carried fewer insertions; young adult naive repertoires showed a weaker similar trend, while memory repertoires showed none. Because the same donors could not be followed over many years, the conclusions depended on cross-sectional statistical analysis. Compared with coincidental sharing between unrelated individuals, an excess of low generation-probability sequences was observed among out-of-frame TCR alpha sequences shared between twins. Zero-insertion analyses could be partly confounded by invariant T cells such as MAIT and iNKT, though diverse VJ usage argued against such confounding for most clonotypes. Excess twin sharing in beta out-of-frame sequences was weaker because fewer shared sequences lowered the signal-to-noise ratio. In monozygotic twins, recombination models systematically underestimated out-of-frame TCR alpha sharing, but the models matched the sharing seen between unrelated individuals.

From the cysteine through the phenylalanine, the CDR3 covers 13 amino acids. Only the CDR3 part of the read is kept: 39 bases, read in frame from the first base. V drops 7 bases and J drops 1 base, leaving 7 bases in between. CDR1 and CDR2 (KGHSH, LQKENI) derive from the germline V gene. Every donor in the study was a healthy Caucasian. The twin cohort consisted of three pairs of female monozygotic twins, all aged roughly 18 to 29 years. Miltenyi CD45RO+ enrichment and human naive T-cell isolation kits were used to isolate memory (CD45RO+) and naive T cells from PBMC. As for this clonotype: The antigen it recognizes is unknown. The input lacks base qualities; no much larger clone sits a single base away.

The sample was also linked to a second study, of yellow fever vaccine responses in identical twins. Looking at the second paper: The T cell response to vaccination in identical twins was reported by the authors to appear partly convergent and partly personalized. Focusing on identical twins, the study followed the T cell clones that responded to the vaccine, and did so with precision.

This chain joins TRBV18 to TRBJ2-2, with no confident D gene call. Specimen: memory (CD45RO+) T cells sorted from blood. This specimen's cell subset or site label, per the study, means: CD45RO+ enriched T cells. The receptor comes from a woman aged 18-29 years in good health. CDR3 region: CASLLLNTGELFF. The nucleotide sequence is TGTGCCAGCTTACTATTGAACACCGGGGAGCTGTTTTTT.